Sequencing of this TCR beta chain was carried out in a study of blood T cell repertoires in COVID-19. Assay used: immunoSEQ multiplex PCR; TCRdb lists only in-frame clones, some missing. The sample records under 200,000 clones, around 87% being singletons. The V gene lost 5 bases and the J gene lost 6 bases, with 23 bases spanning the gap. Germline V gene data show CDR1 as SQVTM and CDR2 as ANQGSEA. The CDR3 runs to 15 residues. The chain uses TRBV29-1 and TRBJ2-7; a weak D match, TRBD2 (6 bases). This TCR came from a man between 35 and 55 years old with active or convalescent COVID-19. The sample consisted of peripheral blood. CDR3 DNA sequence: TGCAGCGTTCTTATCCCGGGACTCAGACGAACCGAGCAGTACTTC. Translated, it gives CSVLIPGLRRTEQYF.